Below, 32 T cell receptor beta chains from the same sample are listed, as sequenced in a study of T cells in Graves' hyperthyroidism and ophthalmopathy. Amplified regions were TCR beta CDR3 sequences from RNA transcripts. HTBI primers were used for first-round RT-PCR of the TCR CDR3. TCRdb recomputed calls from the multiplex PCR reads with MiXCR, one row per CDR3 protein. The sample shows approximately 870,000 distinct CDR3 sequences, roughly 40% of them seen only once. The sequencing input was blood. These receptors all stem from a man younger than 30 with Graves' hyperthyroidism.

The chain links TRBV7-9 to TRBJ2-7; D gene unclear. This CDR3 contains 15 residues. CDR1 SEHNR and CDR2 FQNEAQ come from the germline V gene (reference sequence). V shed 5 bases and J shed 2 bases, with 16 bases lying between them. The CDR3 is CASSRRPASPYEQYF. Here the CDR3 DNA reads TGTGCCAGCAGCCGAAGGCCGGCATCCCCCTACGAGCAGTACTTC.

The CDR3 nucleotides are TGTGCCAGCAGCAAGGACAGGGATGAGACCCAGTACTTC. Its translation is CASSKDRDETQYF. The V and J genes are TRBV5-6 and TRBJ2-5, with TRBD1 matching over 8 bases. J lost 5 bases, V lost 4 bases, and 4 bases had no gene match. This CDR3 region has 13 residues. Germline CDR1 reads SGHDT; CDR2 reads YYEEEE.

Many counts were recorded for this clonotype. J is TRBJ2-5 and V is TRBV7-8, with 10 bases that match TRBD2. This CDR3 is built from 16 residues. CDR1 and CDR2 from the germline V gene are SGHVS and FQNEAQ. The V and J ends lost 5 bases and 1 base, in that order; junction bases with no gene match: 7. The CDR3 reads CASSRDRTSGQETQYF. CDR3 DNA: TGTGCCAGCAGCCGAGATAGGACTAGCGGCCAAGAGACCCAGTACTTC.

This clonotype has ten or more counts. The chain joins TRBV10-3 to TRBJ1-4, with 7 bases lining up with TRBD1. Germline V gene lookup returns CDR1 ENHRY and CDR2 SYGVKD. The CDR3 runs 14 residues. After removal of 5 bases from V and 7 bases from J, the junction contained 7 bases not matched to a gene. The CDR3 sequence is CAISPGDRGEKLFF. As DNA, the CDR3 is TGTGCCATCAGTCCAGGGGACAGAGGTGAAAAACTGTTTTTT.

The rearrangement uses TRBV6-5 and TRBJ2-5; the D is unclear. CDR3 length: 16 residues. Trimming left V 0 bases short and J 1 base short, with 12 bases between. Per germline, CDR1 MNHEY and CDR2 SVGAGI. The CDR3 loop is CASSYSKLTFQETQYF. The CDR3 DNA reads as TGTGCCAGCAGTTACTCAAAACTGACGTTCCAAGAGACCCAGTACTTC.

The chain uses TRBV4-2 and TRBJ1-3, with no clear D. This CDR3 is built from 17 residues. Trimming pared 0 bases from V and 1 base from J, leaving 13 bases between. Germline assignment: CDR1 LGHNA and CDR2 YNFKEQ. CDR3 nucleotide sequence: TGTGCCAGCAGCCAAGAGCCCCGTGGGCTGTCTGGAAACACCATATATTTT. Amino acids: CASSQEPRGLSGNTIYF.

J is TRBJ1-1 and V is TRBV20-1, with a possible D match to TRBD1 (5 bases). The CDR3 is 14 residues long. Trimming left V 1 base short and J 4 bases short, with 13 bases between. Germline loops: CDR1 DFQATT, CDR2 SNEGSKA (reference sequence). The CDR3 protein is CSARGRGGVTEAFF. CDR3 bases: TGCAGTGCTAGAGGCCGGGGGGGAGTCACTGAAGCTTTCTTT.

J is TRBJ1-1 and V is TRBV7-2; TRBD1 might be the D (6 bases). The CDR3 sequence is 15 residues long. Trimming stripped 3 bases from V and 3 bases from J, with 14 bases between. Germline V gives CDR1 SGHTA, CDR2 FQGNSA. CDR3 region: CASSLETGGDTEAFF. Written as DNA, the CDR3 is TGTGCCAGCAGCTTGGAAACGGGGGGCGACACTGAAGCTTTCTTT. The complete variable domain, with remaining parts taken from reference TRBV7-2 and TRBJ1-1, reads GAGVSQSPSNKVTEKGKDVELRCDPISGHTALYWYRQSLGQGLEFLIYFQGNSAPDKSGLPSDRFSAERTGGSVSTLTIQRTQQEDSAVYLCASSLETGGDTEAFFGQGTRLTVV.

The chain employs TRBV6-5 and TRBJ1-2, with D perhaps TRBD1 (6 bases). The germline V gene encodes CDR1 MNHEY and CDR2 SVGAGI. V was clipped by 6 bases and J by 4 bases, with 15 bases between them. The CDR3 loop spans 14 amino acids. DNA for the CDR3: TGTGCCAGCAGCTTGGACAGTCGGGGCTATGGCTACACCTTC. Translation: CASSLDSRGYGYTF.

The gene calls are TRBV9 and TRBJ1-2; no reliable D call. Germline-derived CDR1 and CDR2 are SGDLS and YYNGEE. V lost 3 bases to trimming and J lost 0 bases, with 6 bases between them. The CDR3 consists of 13 residues. The CDR3 is CASSAWANYGYTF. The CDR3 nucleotides read TGTGCCAGCAGCGCATGGGCTAACTATGGCTACACCTTC. Looking up the rest from reference TRBV9 and TRBJ1-2 gives the full variable domain: DSGVTQTPKHLITATGQRVTLRCSPRSGDLSVYWYQQSLDQGLQFLIQYYNGEERAKGNILERFSAQQFPDLHSELNLSSLELGDSALYFCASSAWANYGYTFGSGTRLTVV.

This clonotype was counted a few times. The chain uses TRBV12-3 or TRBV12-4 and TRBJ1-5; 9 nucleotides line up with TRBD1. Unmatched junction bases numbered 8, after V lost 2 bases and J lost 0 bases. The CDR3 is made up of 18 amino acids. For the CDR3, the DNA is TGTGCCAGCAGTTTATTGTTCGGGACAGGGACTAGCAATCAGCCCCAGCATTTT. Translating it yields CASSLLFGTGTSNQPQHF.

The chain is built from TRBV15 and TRBJ1-2; possible D gene TRBD1, 5 bases. Trimming took off 0 bases at V and 4 bases at J, with 12 bases between the two ends. This CDR3 has 15 residues. Germline loops: CDR1 LNHNV, CDR2 YYDKDF (reference sequence). The CDR3 DNA sequence: TGTGCCACCAGCAGAGATCCGGGGCTAAGCTATGGCTACACCTTC. Translation: CATSRDPGLSYGYTF.

This clonotype occurred many times. V usage is TRBV7-8 and J usage is TRBJ1-1; the D is unclear. V was cut by 6 bases and J by 11 bases, with 19 bases left in between. This CDR3 has 13 amino acids. Germline CDR1 SGHVS, CDR2 FQNEAQ. The CDR3 sequence: CASSPWTAPVAFF. The CDR3 region has the DNA TGTGCCAGCAGTCCTTGGACGGCTCCTGTGGCTTTCTTT.

The CDR3 here is CASSPVRGEEETQYF. The CDR3 DNA reads TGCGCCAGCAGCCCGGTGAGGGGCGAAGAAGAGACCCAGTACTTC. The chain combines TRBV4-1 with TRBJ2-5; perhaps D is TRBD1 or TRBD2 (5 bases each). The CDR3 has 15 amino acids. The germline V gene encodes CDR1 MGHRA and CDR2 YSYEKL. Between the trimmed V and J ends, which lost 4 bases and 3 bases, there was a span of 15 bases.

In its sample, this clonotype was seen many times. The genes are TRBV20-1 and TRBJ2-7; D not resolved. This CDR3 is built from 12 residues. The V gene lost 1 base and the J gene lost 5 bases, with 9 bases spanning the gap. Germline V CDR1 and CDR2: DFQATT, SNEGSKA (reference sequence). CDR3 sequence: CSARGWADEQYF. In DNA form, the CDR3 reads TGCAGTGCTAGAGGCTGGGCCGACGAGCAGTACTTC.

This clonotype came up a few times. This chain links TRBV20-1 with TRBJ1-6; D gene unclear. The CDR3 is 14 residues long. Germline assignment: CDR1 DFQATT and CDR2 SNEGSKA (reference sequence). The germline V and J ends were trimmed by 1 base and 7 bases, with 11 bases remaining between them. As DNA, the CDR3 is TGCAGTGCTAGAGCGGAGGGAAGAAATTCACCCCTCCACTTT. Protein sequence: CSARAEGRNSPLHF.

The chain couples TRBV7-3 to TRBJ2-7; tentatively, D is TRBD2 (6 bases). Germline assignment: CDR1 SGHTA and CDR2 FQGTGA. V dropped 4 bases and J dropped 5 bases, with 15 bases sitting between them. CDR3 length equals 14 residues. In DNA, the CDR3 is TGTGCCAGCAGCTCCGATGGGGGGAGCCACGAGCAGTACTTC. Translated, it gives CASSSDGGSHEQYF.

This clonotype was seen only a few times. The V call is TRBV12-3 or TRBV12-4, the J call TRBJ2-7; D is unclear. This CDR3 comprises 13 residues. The V end lost 7 bases, the J end lost 6 bases, and 16 bases lay between the germline ends. The CDR3 DNA sequence: TGTGCCAGCACCATGAGACCCGCCACCGAGCAGTACTTC. This codes for CASTMRPATEQYF.

On this clonotype: The junction departs from germline at one end; a sequencing error may be responsible. The V gene is TRBV12-3 or TRBV12-4, the J gene TRBJ2-7; D is ambiguous. This CDR3 spans 12 amino acids. The CDR3 sequence is CASSLGVYGQYF. CDR3 in DNA: TGTGCCAGCAGTTTAGGGGTCTACGGGCAGTACTTC.

This clonotype has a count of ten or more. The chain carries TRBV29-1 and TRBJ2-7; D is unclear. Germline V gene sequence: CDR1 SQVTM, CDR2 ANQGSEA. V was shortened by 0 bases and J by 3 bases, with 6 bases between the two germline ends. CDR3 length equals 12 residues. The CDR3 is CSVEDGLYEQYF. The DNA for the CDR3 is TGCAGCGTTGAAGACGGTCTCTACGAGCAGTACTTC.

CDR3 sequence (DNA): TGTGCCAGCAGTTCCCCAGGGGGCGCCTGGGAGACCCAGTACTTC. Translation: CASSSPGGAWETQYF. This chain joins TRBV6-5 and TRBJ2-5; 8 nucleotides agree with TRBD1. This CDR3 has 15 amino acids. Trimming took 4 bases from V and 5 from J; bases not matched to a gene: 9. Germline lookup yields CDR1 MNHEY and CDR2 SVGAGI.

The chain recombines TRBV29-1 with TRBJ2-5; a possible D gene is TRBD2 (5 bases). Deletions cut 8 bases from V and 0 bases from J, with 16 bases between. The CDR3 has 14 residues. Germline CDR1 reads SQVTM; CDR2 reads ANQGSEA. The CDR3, as DNA: TGCAGCAGTTTTTACGAGCGGAACCAAGAGACCCAGTACTTC. It specifies CSSFYERNQETQYF. The whole variable domain, remainder taken from reference TRBV29-1 and TRBJ2-5, is SAVISQKPSRDICQRGTSLTIQCQVDSQVTMMFWYRQQPGQSLTLIATANQGSEATYESGFVIDKFPISRPNLTFSTLTVSNMSPEDSSIYLCSSFYERNQETQYFGPGTRLLVL.

V is TRBV29-1 and J is TRBJ1-1, with a weak D call TRBD1 (5 bases). Deletions cut 3 bases from V and 2 bases from J, with 22 bases between. This CDR3 is 17 amino acids long. Germline CDR1 SQVTM, CDR2 ANQGSEA. CDR3: CSVELSNLAGQNTEAFF. DNA of the CDR3: TGCAGCGTTGAGCTTTCGAACCTTGCGGGGCAAAACACTGAAGCTTTCTTT.

The chain recombines TRBV12-3 or TRBV12-4 with TRBJ1-6; possibly TRBD1 for D (5 bases). V was cut by 5 bases and J by 3 bases, with 11 bases left in between. This CDR3 region has 15 residues. The CDR3 spells CASSPGRNYNSPLHF. CDR3 nucleotides: TGTGCCAGCAGTCCGGGACGCAACTATAATTCACCCCTCCACTTT.

This clonotype occurred a few times. The genes are TRBV7-2 and TRBJ1-1; 7 nucleotides line up with TRBD1. Germline V CDR1 and CDR2: SGHTA, FQGNSA. The ends lost 2 bases at V and 4 bases at J; junction bases unmatched: 7. The CDR3 contains 15 residues. For the CDR3, the DNA is TGTGCCAGCAGCTTATTGGTAGCAGGGGGCACTGAAGCTTTCTTT. Translating it yields CASSLLVAGGTEAFF.

The J gene is TRBJ1-3, the V gene TRBV12-3 or TRBV12-4; the match to TRBD1 covers 7 bases. This CDR3 is 14 amino acids long. Trimming cost V 5 bases and J 2 bases; bases outside gene matches: 3. The CDR3 loop reads CASSRGGAGNTIYF. The CDR3 nucleotides read TGTGCCAGCAGTCGAGGGGGCGCTGGAAACACCATATATTTT.

The J gene is TRBJ2-2, the V gene TRBV9; 8 positions agree with TRBD1. J was trimmed by 6 bases and V by 0 bases; bases with no gene match: 7. CDR3 length equals 16 residues. CDR1 SGDLS and CDR2 YYNGEE come from the germline V gene. The chain's CDR3 is CASSVVGQGRAGELFF. CDR3 nucleotide sequence: TGTGCCAGCAGCGTAGTAGGACAGGGAAGAGCCGGGGAGCTGTTTTTT.

In its sample, this clonotype was seen a few times. The chain carries TRBV7-6 and TRBJ2-2; 13 nucleotides agree with TRBD2. Trimming cost V 10 bases and J 0 bases; bases outside gene matches: 2. The germline CDR1 and CDR2 sequences are SGHVS and FNYEAQ. The CDR3 spans 15 residues. The CDR3 DNA reads TGTGCCACCGGACTAGCGGGGGCGAACACCGGGGAGCTGTTTTTT. Protein: CATGLAGANTGELFF. The full variable domain, in which reference TRBV7-6 and TRBJ2-2 provide the parts outside the CDR3, is GAGVSQSPRYKVTKRGQDVALRCDPISGHVSLYWYRQALGQGPEFLTYFNYEAQQDKSGLPNDRFSAERPEGSISTLTIQRTEQRDSAMYRCATGLAGANTGELFFGEGSRLTVL.

CDR3 sequence reads: CASSSGTGGADTEAFF. As DNA, the CDR3 is TGTGCCAGCAGCTCAGGGACAGGGGGCGCAGACACTGAAGCTTTCTTT. The chain carries TRBV7-6 and TRBJ1-1, with TRBD1 matching over 12 bases. V lost 4 bases, J lost 3 bases, and 6 bases stayed unmatched. This CDR3 has 16 residues. Germline loops: CDR1 SGHVS, CDR2 FNYEAQ.

This clonotype was counted once. J is TRBJ2-5 and V is TRBV7-8, with TRBD1 matching over 12 bases. This CDR3 is built from 15 residues. Looked up from germline, CDR1 is SGHVS and CDR2 is FQNEAQ. The V gene end was trimmed by 4 bases and the J gene end by 3 bases; junction bases not matched to a gene: 3. The CDR3 reads CASSSGQGAKETQYF. The DNA of the CDR3 is TGTGCCAGCAGCTCGGGACAGGGGGCAAAAGAGACCCAGTACTTC.

For the CDR3, the DNA is TGTGCCAGCAGCAGGGACAGGAGAAACCAGCCCCAGCATTTT. This translates into CASSRDRRNQPQHF. The V and J genes are TRBV7-9 and TRBJ1-5, with 8 bases aligning to TRBD1. Germline trimming cut 5 bases from V and 7 bases from J; bases unmatched to any gene: 7. The CDR3 runs 14 residues. CDR1 and CDR2 from the germline V gene are SEHNR and FQNEAQ (reference sequence).

On this clonotype: A much larger clone differs by one base, so this may be a read error. V is TRBV29-1 and J is TRBJ2-7; D call uncertain. V was pared by 0 bases and J by 2 bases, with 8 bases between. The CDR3 has 13 amino acids. Germline V gene data show CDR1 as SQVTM and CDR2 as ANQGSEA. Here the CDR3 DNA reads TGCAGCGTTGAAGAGGGGTCGGCCTACGAGCAGTACTTC. It codes for CSVEEGSAYEQYF.